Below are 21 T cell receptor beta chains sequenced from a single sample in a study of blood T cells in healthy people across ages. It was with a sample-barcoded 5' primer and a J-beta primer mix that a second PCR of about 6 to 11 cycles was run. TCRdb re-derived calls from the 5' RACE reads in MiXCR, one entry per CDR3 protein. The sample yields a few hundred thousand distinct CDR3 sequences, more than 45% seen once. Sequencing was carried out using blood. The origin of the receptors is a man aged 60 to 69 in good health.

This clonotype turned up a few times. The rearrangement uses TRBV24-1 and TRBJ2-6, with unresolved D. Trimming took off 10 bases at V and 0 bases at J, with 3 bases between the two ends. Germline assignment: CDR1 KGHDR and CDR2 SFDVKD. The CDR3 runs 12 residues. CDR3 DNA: TGTGCCACTAGCTCTGGGGCCAACGTCCTGACTTTC. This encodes CATSSGANVLTF.

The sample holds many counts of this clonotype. CDR3 DNA sequence: TGCAGTGCTGGAATCGGATCTGGGGCCAACGTCCTGACTTTC. Encoded protein: CSAGIGSGANVLTF. V gene TRBV20-1 combines with J gene TRBJ2-6; no reliable D call. The CDR3 extends over 14 amino acids. V was shortened by 5 bases and J by 1 base, with 9 bases between the two germline ends. From germline, CDR1 is DFQATT and CDR2 SNEGSKA (reference sequence).

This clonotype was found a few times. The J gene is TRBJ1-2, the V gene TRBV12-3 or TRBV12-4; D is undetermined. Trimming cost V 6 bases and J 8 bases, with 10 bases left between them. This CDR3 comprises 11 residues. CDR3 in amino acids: CASSPLDGYTF. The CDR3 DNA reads TGTGCCAGCAGCCCACTGGACGGCTACACCTTC.

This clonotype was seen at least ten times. The CDR3 loop is CASSPNGVASGRANEQFF. The CDR3 DNA reads TGTGCCAGCAGCCCCAACGGGGTAGCTAGCGGGAGGGCGAATGAGCAGTTCTTC. V is TRBV5-6 and J is TRBJ2-1; 12 nucleotides align to TRBD2. Germline CDR1 reads SGHDT; CDR2 reads YYEEEE. V lost 4 bases and J lost 7; bases outside the gene matches: 15. This CDR3 region has 18 residues. Complete variable domain (other parts from reference TRBV5-6 and TRBJ2-1): DAGVTQSPTHLIKTRGQQVTLRCSPKSGHDTVSWYQQALGQGPQFIFQYYEEEERQRGNFPDRFSGHQFPNYSSELNVNALLLGDSALYLCASSPNGVASGRANEQFFGPGTRLTVL.

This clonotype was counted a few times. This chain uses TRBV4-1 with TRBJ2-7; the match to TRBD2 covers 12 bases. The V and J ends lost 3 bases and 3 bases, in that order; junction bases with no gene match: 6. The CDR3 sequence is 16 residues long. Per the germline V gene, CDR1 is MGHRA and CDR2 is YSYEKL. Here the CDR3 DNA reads TGCGCCAGCAGCCAGGCCCTAGCGGGGGGGCGCTACGAGCAGTACTTC. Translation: CASSQALAGGRYEQYF.

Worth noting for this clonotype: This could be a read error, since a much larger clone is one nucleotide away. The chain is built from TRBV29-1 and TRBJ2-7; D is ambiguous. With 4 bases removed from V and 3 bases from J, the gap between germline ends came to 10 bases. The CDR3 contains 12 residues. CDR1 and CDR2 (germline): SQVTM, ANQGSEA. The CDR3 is CSVGDTHYEQYF. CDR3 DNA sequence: TGCAGCGTTGGTGACACCCACTACGAGCAGTACTTC.

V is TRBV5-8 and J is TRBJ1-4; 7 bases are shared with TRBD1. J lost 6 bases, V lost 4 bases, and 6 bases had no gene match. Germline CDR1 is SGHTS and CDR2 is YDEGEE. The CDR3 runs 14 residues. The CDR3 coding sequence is TGTGCCAGCAGCCCAGACAGGGCGGATGAAAAACTGTTTTTT. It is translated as CASSPDRADEKLFF.

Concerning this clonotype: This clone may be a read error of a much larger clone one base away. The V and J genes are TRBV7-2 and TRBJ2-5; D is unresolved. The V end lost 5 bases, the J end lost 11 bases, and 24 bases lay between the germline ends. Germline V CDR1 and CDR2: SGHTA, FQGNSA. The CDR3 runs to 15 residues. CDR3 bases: TGTGCCAGCAGCCCCAGGTGGGCCGTCAACAATGAGCAGTACTTC. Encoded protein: CASSPRWAVNNEQYF.

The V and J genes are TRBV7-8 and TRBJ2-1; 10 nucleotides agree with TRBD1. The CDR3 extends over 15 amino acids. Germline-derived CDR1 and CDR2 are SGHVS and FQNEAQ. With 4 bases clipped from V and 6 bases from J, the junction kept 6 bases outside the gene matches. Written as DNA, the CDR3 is TGTGCCAGCAGCTGGGGCGGGACAGGGGTCAATGAGCAGTTCTTC. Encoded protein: CASSWGGTGVNEQFF.

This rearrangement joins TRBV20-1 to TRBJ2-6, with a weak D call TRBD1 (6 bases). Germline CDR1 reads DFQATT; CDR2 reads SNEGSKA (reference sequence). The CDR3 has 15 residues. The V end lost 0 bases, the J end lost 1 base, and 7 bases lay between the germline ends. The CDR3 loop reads CSAREGGSGANVLTF. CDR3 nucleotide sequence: TGCAGTGCTAGAGAAGGGGGATCTGGGGCCAACGTCCTGACTTTC.

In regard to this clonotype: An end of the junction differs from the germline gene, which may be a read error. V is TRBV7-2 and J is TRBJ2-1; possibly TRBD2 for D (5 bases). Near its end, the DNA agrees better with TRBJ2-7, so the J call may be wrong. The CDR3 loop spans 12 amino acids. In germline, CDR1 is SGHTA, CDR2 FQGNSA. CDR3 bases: TGTGCCAGCAACTTAGCGCCGAGTGAGCAGTACTTC. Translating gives CASNLAPSEQYF.

DNA for the CDR3: TGTGCCAGCAGCGTAGTGCCGTCCAAAAACATTCAGTACTTC. It is translated as CASSVVPSKNIQYF. The gene calls are TRBV9 and TRBJ2-4, with D uncertain. Trimming left V 0 bases short and J 2 bases short, with 6 bases between. Germline values: CDR1 SGDLS, CDR2 YYNGEE. CDR3 length: 14 residues.

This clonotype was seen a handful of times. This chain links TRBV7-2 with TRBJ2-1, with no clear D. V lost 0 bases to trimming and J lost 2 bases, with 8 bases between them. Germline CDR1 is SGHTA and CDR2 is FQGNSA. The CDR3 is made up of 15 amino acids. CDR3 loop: CASSLAGPTYNEQFF. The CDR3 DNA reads TGTGCCAGCAGCTTAGCAGGACCTACCTACAATGAGCAGTTCTTC.

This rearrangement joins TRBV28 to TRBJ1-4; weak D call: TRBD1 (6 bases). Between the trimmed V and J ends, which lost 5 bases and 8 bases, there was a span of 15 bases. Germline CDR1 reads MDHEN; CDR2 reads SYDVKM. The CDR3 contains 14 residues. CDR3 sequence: CASSPPGGLEKLFF. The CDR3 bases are TGTGCCAGCAGTCCCCCGGGGGGCCTCGAAAAACTGTTTTTT.

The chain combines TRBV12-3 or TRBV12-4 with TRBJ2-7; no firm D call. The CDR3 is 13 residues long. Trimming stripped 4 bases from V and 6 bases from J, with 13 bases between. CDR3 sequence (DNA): TGTGCCAGCAGTTCCAGCGACATCCCCGAGCAGTACTTC. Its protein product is CASSSSDIPEQYF.

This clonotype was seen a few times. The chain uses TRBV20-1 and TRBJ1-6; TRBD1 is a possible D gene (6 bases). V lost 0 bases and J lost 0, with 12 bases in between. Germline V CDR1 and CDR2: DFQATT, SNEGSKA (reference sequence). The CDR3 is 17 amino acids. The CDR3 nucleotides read TGCAGTGCTAGAGATAAGGACAGCAGCTCCTATAATTCACCCCTCCACTTT. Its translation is CSARDKDSSSYNSPLHF.

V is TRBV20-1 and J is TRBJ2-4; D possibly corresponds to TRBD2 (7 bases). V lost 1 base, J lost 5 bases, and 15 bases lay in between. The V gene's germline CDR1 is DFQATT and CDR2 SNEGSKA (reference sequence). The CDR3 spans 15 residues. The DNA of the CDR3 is TGCAGTGCTAGAGGGGAGGGACATCGTCAAAACATTCAGTACTTC. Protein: CSARGEGHRQNIQYF.

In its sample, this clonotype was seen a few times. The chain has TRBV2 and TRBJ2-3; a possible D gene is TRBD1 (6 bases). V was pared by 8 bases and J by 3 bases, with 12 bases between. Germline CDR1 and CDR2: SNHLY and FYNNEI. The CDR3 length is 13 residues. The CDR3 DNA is TGTGCCAGCTCGAGACAGGAGACAGATACGCAGTATTTT. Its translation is CASSRQETDTQYF.

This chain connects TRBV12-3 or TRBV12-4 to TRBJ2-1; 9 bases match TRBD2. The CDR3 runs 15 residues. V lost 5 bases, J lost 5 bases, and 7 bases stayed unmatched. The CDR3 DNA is TGTGCCAGCAGTCGGGGGGCGGGGGGGAACAATGAGCAGTTCTTC. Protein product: CASSRGAGGNNEQFF.

CDR3 nucleotide sequence: TGTGCCAGCAGTTATCGAATAGCTATAGCCAAAAACATTCAGTACTTC. Translated: CASSYRIAIAKNIQYF. The genes are TRBV6-2 or TRBV6-3 and TRBJ2-4, with unresolved D. Germline V gives CDR1 MNHEY, CDR2 SVGEGT. This CDR3 contains 16 residues. V was trimmed by 3 bases and J by 0 bases, leaving 12 bases between them.

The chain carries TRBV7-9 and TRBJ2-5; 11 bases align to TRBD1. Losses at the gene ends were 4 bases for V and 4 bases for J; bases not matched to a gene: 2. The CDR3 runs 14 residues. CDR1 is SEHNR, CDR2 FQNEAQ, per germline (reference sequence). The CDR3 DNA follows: TGTGCCAGCAGCTGGGGACAGGGGGGAGAGACCCAGTACTTC. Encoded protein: CASSWGQGGETQYF.